These T cell receptor beta chains were read from a single sample in a study of blood T cells in healthy people across ages. MiXCR, run by TCRdb on the 5' RACE reads, gives a single entry per CDR3 protein. Of hundreds of thousands of distinct CDR3 sequences in the sample, about 52% are singletons; the top ten hold roughly 31%. Input material: blood. The receptor set was obtained from an older woman in good health. Both conserved end residues are part of each CDR3. The D gene is left open where the match is weak. Clone size is given for some rows only: seen once, a few or many times, or a class if the clone is expanded.

V gene: TRBV20-1
J gene: TRBJ2-7
D gene: NA
clone size: NA
CDR3 protein: CSARVLGRLIYNEQYF
CDR3 DNA: TGCAGTGCTAGAGTTTTGGGCCGCCTAATTTACAATGAGCAGTACTTC

V gene: TRBV28
J gene: TRBJ2-3
D gene: TRBD2
clone size: NA
CDR3 protein: CASSPDFSGSGTDTQYF
CDR3 DNA: TGTGCCAGCAGTCCCGATTTCAGCGGGAGCGGCACAGATACGCAGTATTTT

V gene: TRBV18
J gene: TRBJ2-4
D gene: TRBD2
clone size: NA
CDR3 protein: CASSRQSAGGGKNTQYF
CDR3 DNA: TGTGCCAGCTCACGACAATCGGCCGGGGGAGGGAAAAACACTCAGTACTTC

V gene: TRBV20-1
J gene: TRBJ2-4
D gene: TRBD1
clone size: NA
CDR3 protein: CSASVTGTGGNIQYF
CDR3 DNA: TGCAGTGCTAGTGTTACCGGGACAGGGGGAAACATTCAGTACTTC

V gene: TRBV20-1
J gene: TRBJ2-1
D gene: TRBD2
clone size: NA
CDR3 protein: CSAHDWTSGSHNEQFF
CDR3 DNA: TGCAGTGCCCACGATTGGACTAGCGGGAGCCACAATGAGCAGTTCTTC

V gene: TRBV20-1
J gene: TRBJ2-3
D gene: NA
clone size: NA
CDR3 protein: CSDGGTSTDTQYF
CDR3 DNA: TGCAGTGATGGCGGTACTAGCACAGATACGCAGTATTTT

V gene: TRBV29-1
J gene: TRBJ1-4
D gene: NA
clone size: NA
CDR3 protein: CSVFLLTERAATNEKLFF
CDR3 DNA: TGCAGCGTTTTTCTCCTGACAGAAAGGGCGGCTACTAATGAAAAACTGTTTTTT

V gene: TRBV15
J gene: TRBJ1-1
D gene: NA
clone size: NA
CDR3 protein: CATNGGLVNTEAFF
CDR3 DNA: TGTGCCACCAACGGGGGGTTGGTGAACACTGAAGCTTTCTTT

V gene: TRBV20-1
J gene: TRBJ1-4
D gene: TRBD1
clone size: few
CDR3 protein: CSAQGAGNEKLFF
CDR3 DNA: TGCAGTGCCCAGGGGGCGGGTAATGAAAAACTGTTTTTT

V gene: TRBV4-2
J gene: TRBJ2-6
D gene: TRBD1
clone size: few
CDR3 protein: CASSHLGQGESGANVLTF
CDR3 DNA: TGTGCCAGCAGCCACCTCGGACAGGGGGAATCTGGGGCCAACGTCCTGACTTTC

V gene: TRBV13
J gene: TRBJ2-5
D gene: NA
clone size: NA
CDR3 protein: CASSLLTSLAEETQYF
CDR3 DNA: TGTGCCAGCAGCCTATTGACGTCATTGGCGGAAGAGACCCAGTACTTC

V gene: TRBV7-9
J gene: TRBJ2-1
D gene: TRBD2
clone size: NA
CDR3 protein: CASSLVGAGGNEQFF
CDR3 DNA: TGTGCCAGCAGCTTAGTCGGGGCGGGGGGCAATGAGCAGTTCTTC

V gene: TRBV5-4
J gene: TRBJ2-5
D gene: TRBD1
clone size: NA
CDR3 protein: CASSRRDRGRQTQYF
CDR3 DNA: TGTGCCAGCAGCCGGAGGGACAGGGGTAGGCAGACCCAGTACTTC

V gene: TRBV7-2
J gene: TRBJ2-7
D gene: TRBD1
clone size: once
CDR3 protein: CASSFAGTGAEDQYF
CDR3 DNA: TGTGCCAGCAGCTTTGCCGGGACAGGGGCGGAGGACCAGTACTTC

V gene: TRBV3-1
J gene: TRBJ2-1
D gene: TRBD2
clone size: few
CDR3 protein: CASSRPGLVNNEQFF
CDR3 DNA: TGTGCCAGCAGTCGTCCGGGACTAGTAAACAATGAGCAGTTCTTC

V gene: TRBV20-1
J gene: TRBJ1-5
D gene: NA
clone size: few
CDR3 protein: CSARGYSVQPQHF
CDR3 DNA: TGCAGTGCTAGGGGCTACTCTGTCCAGCCCCAGCATTTT

V gene: TRBV20-1
J gene: TRBJ2-3
D gene: NA
clone size: NA
CDR3 protein: CSAILRTGSTDTQYF
CDR3 DNA: TGCAGTGCTATCCTGAGGACGGGAAGCACAGATACGCAGTATTTT

V gene: TRBV29-1
J gene: TRBJ2-7
D gene: TRBD1
clone size: few
CDR3 protein: CSAGLQGSYEQYF
CDR3 DNA: TGCAGCGCCGGCTTACAGGGGTCCTACGAGCAGTACTTC

V gene: TRBV28
J gene: TRBJ2-1
D gene: NA
clone size: NA
CDR3 protein: CASSNPFGEQFF
CDR3 DNA: TGTGCCAGCAGTAATCCTTTTGGGGAGCAGTTCTTC

V gene: TRBV13
J gene: TRBJ2-7
D gene: NA
clone size: NA
CDR3 protein: CASSRGTDGLTKQYF
CDR3 DNA: TGTGCCAGCAGCAGAGGGACCGATGGCCTTACGAAGCAGTACTTC

V gene: TRBV19
J gene: TRBJ2-2
D gene: NA
clone size: NA
CDR3 protein: CASSIDGGSNTGELFF
CDR3 DNA: TGTGCCAGTAGTATAGATGGCGGGTCGAACACCGGGGAGCTGTTTTTT

V gene: TRBV20-1
J gene: TRBJ1-1
D gene: NA
clone size: NA
CDR3 protein: CSASPPGHTNTEAFF
CDR3 DNA: TGCAGTGCTAGCCCACCGGGACACACGAACACTGAAGCTTTCTTT

V gene: TRBV5-1
J gene: TRBJ2-3
D gene: NA
clone size: NA
CDR3 protein: CASSRTAGTDTQYF
CDR3 DNA: TGCGCCAGCAGCAGGACGGCGGGCACAGATACGCAGTATTTT

V gene: TRBV7-2
J gene: TRBJ1-2
D gene: TRBD1
clone size: NA
CDR3 protein: CASSLTGTGRGGYTF
CDR3 DNA: TGTGCCAGCAGCTTGACCGGGACAGGGCGAGGGGGCTACACCTTC

V gene: TRBV10-3
J gene: TRBJ2-1
D gene: TRBD2
clone size: NA
CDR3 protein: CAISSGLAGGWEQFF
CDR3 DNA: TGTGCCATCAGCTCGGGACTAGCGGGAGGTTGGGAGCAGTTCTTC

V gene: TRBV29-1
J gene: TRBJ2-7
D gene: TRBD1
clone size: NA
CDR3 protein: CSVLGQVESVSYEQYF
CDR3 DNA: TGCAGCGTCCTAGGACAGGTCGAGTCAGTGTCCTACGAGCAGTACTTC

V gene: TRBV10-3
J gene: TRBJ1-1
D gene: TRBD1
clone size: many
CDR3 protein: CAIKDRGLTNTEAFF
CDR3 DNA: TGTGCCATCAAGGACAGGGGGCTGACTAACACTGAAGCTTTCTTT

V gene: TRBV6-6
J gene: TRBJ2-2
D gene: TRBD2
clone size: NA
CDR3 protein: CASSYISGSGTGELFF
CDR3 DNA: TGTGCCAGCAGTTACATCAGCGGGAGTGGCACCGGGGAGCTGTTTTTT

V gene: TRBV30
J gene: TRBJ2-3
D gene: NA
clone size: NA
CDR3 protein: CAWSRSHTDTQYF
CDR3 DNA: TGTGCCTGGAGCCGGTCCCACACGGATACGCAGTATTTT

V gene: TRBV7-2
J gene: TRBJ2-7
D gene: NA
clone size: few
CDR3 protein: CASSFTRDSYEQYF
CDR3 DNA: TGTGCCAGCAGCTTTACCCGGGACTCCTACGAGCAGTACTTC

V gene: TRBV29-1
J gene: TRBJ2-7
D gene: TRBD2
clone size: NA
CDR3 protein: CSAGLGTARGEQYF
CDR3 DNA: TGCAGTGCAGGACTAGGGACCGCCCGTGGCGAGCAGTACTTC